This is a list of T cell receptor beta chains from one sample in a study of cytomegalovirus exposure and HLA in healthy donors. Generated by immunoSEQ multiplex PCR, the TCRdb table keeps only in-frame clones and is missing some. The sample records approximately 160,000 clones, around 79% being singletons. Sample: PBMCs. The source of these receptors is a male donor in good health and CMV-seronegative. CDR3s include the opening cysteine and the closing phenylalanine or tryptophan. D genes are given only for firm matches. Clone size is given for some rows only: seen once, a few or many times, or a class if the clone is expanded.

v_call	d_call	clone_size	j_call	cdr3_aa	cdr3_nt
TRBV18	TRBD1	NA	TRBJ1-2	CASSPGTGDFTNGYTF	TGTGCCAGCTCACCAGGGACAGGGGACTTTACTAATGGCTACACCTTC
TRBV11-3	NA	few	TRBJ1-1	CASSPPVGATEAFF	TGTGCCAGCAGCCCCCCTGTTGGGGCCACTGAAGCTTTCTTT
TRBV5-1	TRBD1	NA	TRBJ2-7	CAGSSRTGLEQYF	TGCGCCGGCAGCTCCCGGACAGGACTTGAGCAGTACTTC
TRBV4-3	TRBD2	NA	TRBJ2-5	CASSQVGGETQYF	TGCGCCAGCAGCCAAGTCGGGGGGGAGACCCAGTACTTC
TRBV9	TRBD2	NA	TRBJ2-1	CASSGIAGSYNEQFF	TGTGCCAGCAGCGGAATAGCGGGGAGCTACAATGAGCAGTTCTTC
TRBV27	TRBD2	NA	TRBJ2-3	CASSLLSTSGRADTQYF	TGTGCCAGCAGTCTCCTCTCGACTAGCGGGAGGGCCGATACGCAGTATTTT
TRBV6-1	NA	NA	TRBJ2-3	CASSGGLFGSADTQYF	TGTGCCAGCAGTGGGGGACTTTTCGGTTCCGCAGATACGCAGTATTTT
TRBV7-9	NA	NA	TRBJ1-3	CASSLQRHSGNTIYF	TGTGCCAGCAGCCTACAGAGACACTCTGGAAACACCATATATTTT
TRBV11-2	TRBD2	NA	TRBJ2-7	CASSLELAVNYEQYF	TGTGCCAGCAGCTTAGAACTAGCGGTTAACTACGAGCAGTACTTC
TRBV4-3	TRBD1	NA	TRBJ1-2	CASSQEVAGGTHFDGYTF	TGCGCCAGCAGCCAAGAGGTGGCAGGGGGCACGCATTTTGATGGCTACACCTTC
TRBV4-1	TRBD1	NA	TRBJ2-1	CASSQDRGQGGEQFF	TGCGCCAGCAGCCAAGATAGGGGACAGGGTGGGGAGCAGTTCTTC
TRBV19	TRBD2	few	TRBJ2-3	CASRARGGSGGAADTQYF	TGTGCCAGTAGAGCCAGGGGAGGGAGCGGGGGGGCCGCAGATACGCAGTATTTT
TRBV5-1	TRBD2	NA	TRBJ2-3	CASSGGTSGGPRSTQYF	TGCGCCAGCAGCGGCGGGACTAGCGGGGGGCCCAGGTCGACGCAGTATTTT
TRBV7-9	TRBD2	NA	TRBJ2-7	CSSSQTSGRSYEQYF	TGTTCCAGCAGTCAGACTAGCGGCCGCTCCTACGAGCAGTACTTC
TRBV9	TRBD2	NA	TRBJ2-1	CASSVVTSGRGNEQFF	TGTGCCAGCAGCGTAGTCACTAGCGGGAGGGGCAATGAGCAGTTCTTC
TRBV7-3	NA	NA	TRBJ2-1	CASSSNPGNEQFF	TGTGCCAGCAGCTCCAATCCAGGGAATGAGCAGTTCTTC
TRBV11-2	TRBD1	NA	TRBJ1-2	CASSLAGQGVYGYTF	TGTGCCAGCAGCTTAGCGGGACAGGGCGTCTATGGCTACACCTTC
TRBV11-3	NA	NA	TRBJ2-3	CASSLGGSADTQYF	TGTGCCAGCAGCTTAGGGGGCAGTGCGGATACGCAGTATTTT
TRBV9	TRBD1	NA	TRBJ1-1	CASSDRDSSQGVNTEAFF	TGTGCCAGCAGCGACCGGGACAGCTCACAGGGGGTGAACACTGAAGCTTTCTTT
TRBV6-5	TRBD1	NA	TRBJ2-2	CASSRGQGYTGELFF	TGTGCCAGCAGTCGAGGACAGGGGTACACCGGGGAGCTGTTTTTT
TRBV7-9	TRBD2	NA	TRBJ2-7	CSSSAASGSPYEQYF	TGTTCCAGCAGCGCAGCTAGCGGGAGTCCCTACGAGCAGTACTTC
TRBV14	TRBD2	NA	TRBJ2-3	CASSQERIAGGPTDTQYF	TGTGCCAGCAGCCAAGAAAGGATAGCGGGAGGGCCCACAGATACGCAGTATTTT
TRBV11-3	NA	NA	TRBJ2-3	CASSPGLVEGDTQYF	TGTGCCAGCAGCCCCGGGCTTGTGGAGGGAGATACGCAGTATTTT
TRBV27	TRBD1	NA	TRBJ2-7	CASRLGQGGEQYF	TGTGCCAGCAGACTAGGACAGGGGGGCGAGCAGTACTTC
TRBV6-5	NA	NA	TRBJ1-1	CASSYSGRATRTEAFF	TGTGCCAGCAGTTACTCCGGCAGGGCAACGCGGACTGAAGCTTTCTTT
TRBV30	TRBD1	few	TRBJ2-1	CAWSKTGGGDEQFF	TGTGCCTGGTCGAAGACAGGGGGCGGGGATGAGCAGTTCTTC
TRBV5-1	NA	NA	TRBJ2-7	CASSLDAGLIEQYF	TGCGCCAGCAGCTTGGACGCAGGCCTCATCGAGCAGTACTTC
TRBV19	NA	NA	TRBJ2-1	CASSRLAGHNEQFF	TGTGCCAGTAGTAGGTTAGCAGGGCACAATGAGCAGTTCTTC
TRBV30	TRBD1	NA	TRBJ1-1	CAWSEDREWTEAFF	TGTGCCTGGAGTGAGGACAGGGAGTGGACTGAAGCTTTCTTT